This is a list of T cell receptor beta chains from one sample in a study of beta chain features in type 1 diabetes. The assay was immunoSEQ multiplex PCR, and TCRdb's table has in-frame clones only and misses some. The table lists around 310,000 clones, roughly 14% of them singletons. Input material: naive CD4+ T cells from blood. Every receptor here comes from a woman aged 18-29 years with type 1 diabetes. The CDR3 runs from the conserved cysteine through the conserved F or W. D genes are given only for firm matches. Some rows mark clone size as missing; the rest say once, few, many or name a class of expanded clone.

-	few	TRBV7-6	TRBJ1-1	TGTGCCAGCAGCGTCGGGGCCGGGGGTGTCACTGAAGCTTTCTTT	CASSVGAGGVTEAFF
-	few	TRBV9	TRBJ1-2	TGTGCCAGCAGCGCCCCGAGCGGGTCCTATGGCTACACCTTC	CASSAPSGSYGYTF
TRBD2	few	TRBV6-5	TRBJ2-1	TGTGCCAGCAATGTAGCGGGAGGGCAGAATGAGCAGTTCTTC	CASNVAGGQNEQFF
TRBD2	-	TRBV7-9	TRBJ2-1	TGTGCCAGCAGCCTCGGACTAGCGCCCGCCGGGGGGAACAATGAGCAGTTCTTC	CASSLGLAPAGGNNEQFF
-	few	TRBV9	TRBJ2-2	TGTGCCAGCAGCCCCAGCGGGTTGGTCACCGGGGAGCTGTTTTTT	CASSPSGLVTGELFF
-	few	TRBV5-1	TRBJ2-1	TGCGCCAGCAGCCAGCGGGCCAACGGCGATGAGCAGTTCTTC	CASSQRANGDEQFF
TRBD2	-	TRBV11-3	TRBJ2-1	TGTGCCAGCAGCCGACTGTCCGGGCTAGCGGGATTCTCCTACAATGAGCAGTTCTTC	CASSRLSGLAGFSYNEQFF
-	-	TRBV2	TRBJ1-1	TGTGCCAGCAGTGAAGGGACAGAGAACACTGAAGCTTTCTTT	CASSEGTENTEAFF
TRBD2	few	TRBV5-1	TRBJ2-5	TGCGCCAGCAGCTCCGGAGAGATAGCGGGAGTAGAGACCCAGTACTTC	CASSSGEIAGVETQYF
-	-	TRBV2	TRBJ2-1	TGTGCCAGCAAGGTGGGGAGCTCCTACAATGAGCAGTTCTTC	CASKVGSSYNEQFF
TRBD2	-	TRBV18	TRBJ2-1	TGTGCCAGCTCACCACAGGGACTAGCGGGTCGTGAGCAGTTCTTC	CASSPQGLAGREQFF
-	few	TRBV5-1	TRBJ2-3	TGCGCCAGCAGCCTGCAAGGGAGTTCAGATACGCAGTATTTT	CASSLQGSSDTQYF
-	-	TRBV11-2	TRBJ2-3	TGTGCCAGCAGCTTAGATCTTAGAAATACGCAGTATTTT	CASSLDLRNTQYF
TRBD1	few	TRBV30	TRBJ1-5	TGTGCCTGGAGTTGGGGGACAGTTAGCAATCAGCCCCAGCATTTT	CAWSWGTVSNQPQHF
TRBD2	-	TRBV2	TRBJ2-1	TGTGCCAGCAGTGGGACTAGCGGGAGTAGCAATGAGCAGTTCTTC	CASSGTSGSSNEQFF
-	-	TRBV7-2	TRBJ2-7	TGTGCCAGCAGCCGGGACTCACCTTCCTACGAGCAGTACTTC	CASSRDSPSYEQYF
TRBD2	few	TRBV5-1	TRBJ2-5	TGCGCCAGCAGCCCGAGCGGGGCACGTCAAGAGACCCAGTACTTC	CASSPSGARQETQYF
-	few	TRBV29-1	TRBJ2-2	TGCAGCGTTGTACTCAGGGGAGGGGGCACCGGGGAGCTGTTTTTT	CSVVLRGGGTGELFF
TRBD2	-	TRBV5-6	TRBJ2-2	TGTGCCAGCAGCACGGGGGGTACCGGGGAGCTGTTTTTT	CASSTGGTGELFF
-	-	TRBV18	TRBJ1-1	TGTGCCAGCGCAGACACCAACACTGAAGCTTTCTTT	CASADTNTEAFF
TRBD2	-	TRBV25-1	TRBJ2-1	TGTGCCAGCAGTGAACCCGGACTAGCGGGAGGCACACGGCAGTTCTTC	CASSEPGLAGGTRQFF
TRBD2	few	TRBV5-1	TRBJ2-3	TGCGCCAGCAGGGAGCTAGCGGGAGGACCAAACACAGATACGCAGTATTTT	CASRELAGGPNTDTQYF
TRBD1	-	TRBV5-1	TRBJ1-5	TGCGCCAGCAGCTACGACGGGACAGCCTCCGGTCAGCCCCAGCATTTT	CASSYDGTASGQPQHF
TRBD1	few	TRBV4-1	TRBJ2-2	TGCGCCAGCAGCCAAGCGCTTGGACAGGTCACAGCGAACACCGGGGAGCTGTTTTTT	CASSQALGQVTANTGELFF
-	few	TRBV5-1	TRBJ2-6	TGCGCCAGCAGCTTTGAGGGAGCTGGGGCCAACGTCCTGACTTTC	CASSFEGAGANVLTF
TRBD1	few	TRBV27	TRBJ2-3	TGTGCCAGCAGACTACAGGGGTTGGCTGTAGATACGCAGTATTTT	CASRLQGLAVDTQYF
-	few	TRBV30	TRBJ2-7	TGTGCCTCGAGGGGAGCCGCCTCCTACGAGCAGTACTTC	CASRGAASYEQYF
TRBD2	-	TRBV19	TRBJ2-1	TGTGCCAGTAGTATTGGTAGCGGGAGGTTCAATGAGCAGTTCTTC	CASSIGSGRFNEQFF
-	few	TRBV2	TRBJ2-5	TGTGCCAGCAGTAGGGGAGAGACCCAGTACTTC	CASSRGETQYF
-	few	TRBV4-2	TRBJ2-2	TGTGCCAGCAGCCAAGGTGCGCAACCGAACACCGGGGAGCTGTTTTTT	CASSQGAQPNTGELFF
TRBD2	-	TRBV2	TRBJ2-7	TGTGCCAGCTCCTCCGGGACTAGCGGCGACGAGCAGTACTTC	CASSSGTSGDEQYF
TRBD2	-	TRBV12-5	TRBJ2-1	TGTGCTAGTGGTACGGGGGGGCTAGCGGGTTTCAATGAGCAGTTCTTC	CASGTGGLAGFNEQFF
TRBD2	few	TRBV2	TRBJ2-1	TGTGCCAGCAGGGGGCTTAGCGGGAGGAATGAGCAGTTCTTC	CASRGLSGRNEQFF
-	few	TRBV28	TRBJ1-2	TGTGCCAGCAGTTTATTTAGAGCATTTAACTATGGCTACACCTTC	CASSLFRAFNYGYTF
TRBD1	-	TRBV11-2	TRBJ1-3	TGTGCCAGCAGTTACTCGGACAGGGCCTCTGGAAACACCATATATTTT	CASSYSDRASGNTIYF
TRBD2	few	TRBV2	TRBJ2-1	TGTGCCAGCAGCTTAGCGGGAGAGAGCAATGAGCAGTTCTTC	CASSLAGESNEQFF